This passage covers 21 T cell receptor beta chains from one sample sequenced in a study of cytomegalovirus exposure and HLA in healthy donors. This PCR relied on a set of 60 Vbeta primers and 13 Jbeta primers. Method: immunoSEQ multiplex PCR; TCRdb's copy keeps in-frame clones and lacks some. Among about 73,000 clones listed, 75% were seen once. The sample was PBMCs. These receptors originate from a man in his sixties or seventies in good health and CMV-seronegative.

The chain uses TRBV5-1 and TRBJ2-7; 8 bases map to TRBD2. Looked up from germline, CDR1 is SGHRS and CDR2 is YFSETQ. V lost 4 bases and J lost 2; bases outside the gene matches: 11. The CDR3 consists of 16 residues. The CDR3 spells CASSPGLGGDTYEQYF. DNA for the CDR3: TGCGCCAGCAGCCCGGGCCTCGGGGGGGATACCTACGAGCAGTACTTC.

The gene calls are TRBV4-1 and TRBJ2-4, with D possibly being TRBD2 (5 bases). CDR1 and CDR2 from the germline V gene are MGHRA and YSYEKL. The CDR3 is 17 amino acids. Between the trimmed V and J ends, which lost 4 bases and 3 bases, there was a span of 19 bases. CDR3 nucleotides: TGCGCCAGCAGCCCGGGAAGGGCCCACGGAGGCAAAAACATTCAGTACTTC. This sequence encodes CASSPGRAHGGKNIQYF.

The V and J genes are TRBV7-2 and TRBJ1-6; 8 bases map to TRBD1. The CDR3 consists of 14 residues. V shed 7 bases, J shed 9 bases, and the junction held 8 bases outside the gene matches. The V gene's germline CDR1 is SGHTA and CDR2 FQGNSA. The CDR3 DNA reads as TGTGCCAGCACGCCTACAGGGGGGCGTTCACCCCTCCACTTT. Its protein product is CASTPTGGRSPLHF.

The gene calls are TRBV11-2 and TRBJ2-2, with D perhaps matching TRBD2 (5 bases). The V gene's germline CDR1 is SGHAT and CDR2 FQNNGV. The length of the CDR3 is 14 residues. Trimming stripped 4 bases from V and 4 bases from J, with 10 bases between. CDR3 DNA: TGTGCCAGCAGCTCGTCTCGGGGCACCGGGGAGCTGTTTTTT. This codes for CASSSSRGTGELFF.

The chain combines TRBV7-8 with TRBJ2-7; the match to TRBD2 covers 7 bases. V was pared by 3 bases and J by 2 bases, with 7 bases of the junction left unmatched. This CDR3 is built from 15 residues. Per germline, CDR1 SGHVS and CDR2 FQNEAQ. This CDR3 is CASSLRRETAYEQYF. DNA for the CDR3: TGTGCCAGCAGCTTGCGGCGGGAGACGGCCTACGAGCAGTACTTC.

The chain is built from TRBV7-9 and TRBJ2-2, with TRBD2 matching over 8 bases. The J segment lost 4 bases and the V segment lost 11 bases, leaving 6 bases of the junction unmatched. The CDR3 contains 13 residues. CDR1 SEHNR and CDR2 FQNEAQ come from the germline V gene (reference sequence). The DNA for the CDR3 is TGTGCCGCCCGGGGGGGAGTCACCGGGGAGCTGTTTTTT. Protein sequence: CAARGGVTGELFF. The variable domain in full, with the rest retrieved from reference TRBV7-9 and TRBJ2-2, is DTGVSQNPRHKITKRGQNVTFRCDPISEHNRLYWYRQTLGQGPEFLTYFQNEAQLEKSRLLSDRFSAERPKGSFSTLEIQRTEQGDSAMYLCAARGGVTGELFFGEGSRLTVL.

This chain uses TRBV29-1 with TRBJ1-2; 7 bases map to TRBD1. V lost 5 bases and J lost 6; bases outside the gene matches: 9. This CDR3 is built from 13 residues. Germline CDR1 and CDR2: SQVTM and ANQGSEA. This chain's CDR3 is CSVSTHRGNGYTF. CDR3 coding DNA: TGCAGCGTTTCTACTCACAGGGGTAATGGCTACACCTTC. The whole variable domain, remainder taken from reference TRBV29-1 and TRBJ1-2, is SAVISQKPSRDICQRGTSLTIQCQVDSQVTMMFWYRQQPGQSLTLIATANQGSEATYESGFVIDKFPISRPNLTFSTLTVSNMSPEDSSIYLCSVSTHRGNGYTFGSGTRLTVV.

V gene TRBV7-6 combines with J gene TRBJ2-2; possible D gene TRBD2, 6 bases. Germline lookup yields CDR1 SGHVS and CDR2 FNYEAQ. V was clipped by 1 base and J by 7 bases, with 7 bases between them. The length of the CDR3 is 13 residues. Here the CDR3 DNA reads TGTGCCAGCAGCTTAGGGGGAGGCGGGGAGCTGTTTTTT. Residues: CASSLGGGGELFF. The full variable domain, completed using reference TRBV7-6 and TRBJ2-2, is GAGVSQSPRYKVTKRGQDVALRCDPISGHVSLYWYRQALGQGPEFLTYFNYEAQQDKSGLPNDRFSAERPEGSISTLTIQRTEQRDSAMYRCASSLGGGGELFFGEGSRLTVL.

The rearrangement links TRBV2 to TRBJ2-3; D ambiguous. Germline lookup yields CDR1 SNHLY and CDR2 FYNNEI. The CDR3 covers 14 residues. V lost 6 bases and J lost 1, with 11 bases in between. The CDR3 DNA follows: TGTGCCAGCAGCCCAGTGTTCGGCACAGATACGCAGTATTTT. Translating gives CASSPVFGTDTQYF.

The chain couples TRBV27 to TRBJ1-1, with a tentative D call TRBD1 (5 bases). The CDR3 extends over 14 amino acids. The germline CDR1 and CDR2 sequences are MNHEY and SMNVEV (reference sequence). V lost 8 bases, J lost 6 bases, and 19 bases lay in between. For the CDR3, the DNA is TGTGCCAGCCGCCCCGAGGGGAGGGTCGCTGAAGCTTTCTTT. It encodes CASRPEGRVAEAFF.

V and J are TRBV27 and TRBJ2-5, with TRBD2 identical over 10 bases. The trim removed 4 bases at V and 5 bases at J, leaving 10 bases unmatched. This CDR3 is built from 16 residues. Per germline, CDR1 MNHEY and CDR2 SMNVEV (reference sequence). CDR3 loop: CASSSLLLAGVETQYF. The CDR3 DNA sequence: TGTGCCAGCAGTTCCCTCCTTCTAGCGGGGGTTGAGACCCAGTACTTC.

The rearrangement links TRBV6-1 to TRBJ2-7; 11 nucleotides align to TRBD2. The V gene end was trimmed by 6 bases and the J gene end by 3 bases; junction bases not matched to a gene: 4. The CDR3 consists of 14 residues. The V gene's germline CDR1 is MNHNS and CDR2 SASEGT. This CDR3 is CASRPSGGNYEQYF. The CDR3 nucleotides are TGTGCCAGCAGACCTAGCGGGGGGAACTACGAGCAGTACTTC.

CDR3 sequence: CASSWRREGHEQFF. The CDR3 coding sequence is TGTGCCAGCAGCTGGCGGCGGGAGGGGCATGAGCAGTTCTTC. The chain is built from TRBV5-6 and TRBJ2-1, with TRBD2 matching over 9 bases. Germline trimming cut 3 bases from V and 8 bases from J; bases unmatched to any gene: 6. There are 14 residues in the CDR3. The V gene's germline CDR1 is SGHDT and CDR2 YYEEEE. Full variable domain (missing parts from reference TRBV5-6 and TRBJ2-1): DAGVTQSPTHLIKTRGQQVTLRCSPKSGHDTVSWYQQALGQGPQFIFQYYEEEERQRGNFPDRFSGHQFPNYSSELNVNALLLGDSALYLCASSWRREGHEQFFGPGTRLTVL.

This clone was detected only a few times. The gene calls are TRBV5-6 and TRBJ2-2; D is ambiguous. With 4 bases removed from V and 7 bases from J, the gap between germline ends came to 8 bases. Germline-derived CDR1 and CDR2 are SGHDT and YYEEEE. The CDR3 has 12 amino acids. CDR3 sequence (DNA): TGTGCCAGCAGCGCCTACCGCGGGGAGCTGTTTTTT. It codes for CASSAYRGELFF. The variable domain in full, with the rest retrieved from reference TRBV5-6 and TRBJ2-2, is DAGVTQSPTHLIKTRGQQVTLRCSPKSGHDTVSWYQQALGQGPQFIFQYYEEEERQRGNFPDRFSGHQFPNYSSELNVNALLLGDSALYLCASSAYRGELFFGEGSRLTVL.

The rearrangement uses TRBV7-2 and TRBJ1-1; D remains unclear. The CDR3 is 13 residues long. V was trimmed by 3 bases and J by 1 base, leaving 6 bases between them. Germline loops: CDR1 SGHTA, CDR2 FQGNSA. CDR3 in amino acids: CASSFAGNTEAFF. The CDR3 DNA sequence: TGTGCCAGCAGCTTCGCAGGGAACACTGAAGCTTTCTTT.

The chain uses TRBV6-5 and TRBJ1-5; 8 bases agree with TRBD1. J was trimmed by 4 bases and V by 6 bases; bases with no gene match: 8. The CDR3 runs 15 residues. The germline V gene has CDR1 MNHEY and CDR2 SVGAGI. The CDR3 sequence is CASRYDRGLNQPQHF. In DNA, the CDR3 is TGTGCCAGCAGGTATGACAGGGGCCTGAATCAGCCCCAGCATTTT.

This chain connects TRBV28 to TRBJ1-6; 7 bases are a match to TRBD1. The trim removed 4 bases at V and 10 bases at J, leaving 13 bases unmatched. Looked up from germline, CDR1 is MDHEN and CDR2 is SYDVKM. This CDR3 has 16 amino acids. The CDR3, as DNA: TGTGCCAGCAGTTCAAGAACCGGGACAGTCGGCTCACCCCTCCACTTT. This gives the protein CASSSRTGTVGSPLHF.

J is TRBJ2-2 and V is TRBV4-2, with TRBD2 matching 7 bases. The CDR3 covers 16 residues. Germline-derived CDR1 and CDR2 are LGHNA and YNFKEQ. V lost 3 bases, J lost 3 bases, and 7 bases stayed unmatched. CDR3 in DNA: TGTGCCAGCAGCCATAGCACTAGCGACGACACCGGGGAGCTGTTTTTT. Encoded protein: CASSHSTSDDTGELFF.

V gene TRBV5-1 combines with J gene TRBJ2-1; 8 positions match TRBD1. Germline V gives CDR1 SGHRS, CDR2 YFSETQ. V shed 3 bases and J 6 bases; nucleotides not matched to a gene: 8. This CDR3 is built from 15 residues. CDR3 sequence (DNA): TGCGCCAGCAGCTCCGGACAGGGAGGAAGCAATGAGCAGTTCTTC. Its translation is CASSSGQGGSNEQFF.

V usage is TRBV7-2 and J usage is TRBJ2-1; D gene unclear. The CDR3 loop spans 15 amino acids. Per the germline V gene, CDR1 is SGHTA and CDR2 is FQGNSA. V was pared by 0 bases and J by 5 bases, with 11 bases between. In DNA, the CDR3 is TGTGCCAGCAGCTTAGCGAGGAGTATCAACAATGAGCAGTTCTTC. It is translated as CASSLARSINNEQFF.

The chain is built from TRBV7-8 and TRBJ1-6, with 7 positions matching TRBD1. Trimming cost V 2 bases and J 8 bases; bases outside gene matches: 6. Germline V gene data show CDR1 as SGHVS and CDR2 as FQNEAQ. This CDR3 comprises 15 residues. The CDR3 coding sequence is TGTGCCAGCAGCTTACTCCAGGGGGGCGATTCACCCCTCCACTTT. Its protein is CASSLLQGGDSPLHF. The variable domain in full, completed from reference TRBV7-8 and TRBJ1-6, reads GAGVSQSPRYKVAKRGQDVALRCDPISGHVSLFWYQQALGQGPEFLTYFQNEAQLDKSGLPSDRFFAERPEGSVSTLKIQRTQQEDSAVYLCASSLLQGGDSPLHFGNGTRLTVT.